This T cell receptor (beta chain) was found in a study of shared clonotypes between healthy human individuals. TCRdb keeps only in-frame clones here, not all; method: immunoSEQ multiplex PCR. The sample has under 1,100,000 clones, 75% seen once. Germline CDR1 reads MNHNY; CDR2 reads SVGAGI (reference sequence). V shed 0 bases and J 1 base; nucleotides not matched to a gene: 2. The length of the CDR3 is 16 residues. This chain connects TRBV6-6 to TRBJ1-5; 8 bases agree with TRBD1. The source material was memory CD4+ T cells sorted from blood. Documented subset: CD45RA-negative fraction. The origin of this receptor is a man between 18 and 35 years old in good health. The CDR3 here is CASSYSDRVSNQPQHF. For the CDR3, the DNA is TGTGCCAGCAGTTACTCGGACAGGGTAAGCAATCAGCCCCAGCATTTT.